This TCR beta chain was obtained from a study of CD8 T cells in ankylosing spondylitis. This CDR3 region has 13 residues. V was clipped by 5 bases and J by 7 bases, with 9 bases between them. Per the germline V gene, CDR1 is SGHTA and CDR2 is FQGTGA. The table lists this clonotype with a few counts. The antigen is unknown. TCRdb called the 5' RACE reads again in MiXCR, with one record for every CDR3 protein. The sample lists around 150,000 distinct CDR3 sequences, about 7% occurring once. General study findings and limits: Peripheral blood samples showed relatively rare disease-linked clones, and these clones were CD8+. Disease-associated clones were reportedly significantly overrepresented in matched ankylosing spondylitis synovial fluid. Ankylosing spondylitis blood appeared to carry a characteristic TCR beta motif of fewer than 10 highly homologous variants. Some of these motif variants have turned up before, in reports on reactive arthritis synovial fluid and blood.

The chain carries TRBV7-3 and TRBJ1-6; D gene unclear. This clonotype was sampled from a female donor with ankylosing spondylitis or in good health (not recorded which). Sequenced material: blood, either unsorted or a sorted T cell fraction (not recorded which). The CDR3 here is CASSPEDNSPLHF. The DNA of the CDR3 is TGTGCCAGCAGCCCTGAGGACAATTCACCCCTCCACTTT.